These 9 T cell receptor beta chains originate from one sample sequenced in a study of T cell changes during pregnancy in multiple sclerosis. Assay used: immunoSEQ multiplex PCR; TCRdb lists only in-frame clones, some missing. The sample shows tens of thousands of clones, around 90% of them seen only once. The input for sequencing was CD8+ T cells from peripheral blood mononuclear cells, taken after pregnancy. The source of these receptors is a female donor in good health, enrolled as a control in a pregnancy study.

The chain is built from TRBV6-1 and TRBJ1-2, with 9 bases that match TRBD1. CDR1 and CDR2 (germline): MNHNS, SASEGT. The V segment lost 8 bases and the J segment 8 bases; nucleotides outside the gene matches: 6. This CDR3 is 12 amino acids long. The CDR3 nucleotides read TGTGCCAGCTGGGACAGGGAAAGGGGCTACACCTTC. Encoded protein: CASWDRERGYTF.

This chain connects TRBV19 to TRBJ1-6; 10 nucleotides match TRBD1. CDR1 and CDR2 (germline): LNHDA, SQIVND (reference sequence). V trimming: 7 bases; J trimming: 1 base; junction bases outside the gene matches: 4. The length of the CDR3 is 16 residues. The CDR3 DNA follows: TGTGCCAGTACCGGGACAGGGGCATCCTATAATTCACCCCTCCACTTT. Translating it yields CASTGTGASYNSPLHF.

The rearrangement links TRBV11-2 to TRBJ2-1; tentatively, D is TRBD1 (6 bases). CDR1 SGHAT and CDR2 FQNNGV come from the germline V gene. The CDR3 is made up of 13 amino acids. The V end lost 5 bases, the J end lost 5 bases, and 10 bases lay between the germline ends. The CDR3 nucleotides are TGTGCCAGCAGCCGACAGGTAAACAATGAGCAGTTCTTC. Its protein product is CASSRQVNNEQFF.

The CDR3, as DNA: TGTGCCAGCAGTTCCCAGGACAGCTACGAGCAGTACTTC. Protein sequence: CASSSQDSYEQYF. The rearrangement links TRBV6-5 to TRBJ2-7; TRBD1 is a possible D gene (6 bases). This CDR3 region has 13 residues. Trimming shortened V by 4 bases and J by 3 bases, and 10 bases separated the two germline ends. Looked up from germline, CDR1 is MNHEY and CDR2 is SVGAGI.

This chain connects TRBV5-6 to TRBJ1-1; 8 nucleotides agree with TRBD1. CDR3 length: 13 residues. The V gene end was trimmed by 2 bases and the J gene end by 7 bases; junction bases not matched to a gene: 4. The V gene's germline CDR1 is SGHDT and CDR2 YYEEEE. Here the CDR3 DNA reads TGTGCCAGCAGCTTACAGGGGGGGGATGAAGCTTTCTTT. This encodes CASSLQGGDEAFF.

The chain recombines TRBV7-9 with TRBJ2-3; no firm D call. Trimming removed 3 bases from V and 2 bases from J, with 3 bases in between. Germline assignment: CDR1 SEHNR and CDR2 FQNEAQ (reference sequence). CDR3 length: 12 residues. This CDR3 is CASSFLTDTQYF. The CDR3 bases are TGTGCCAGCAGCTTCCTCACAGATACGCAGTATTTT.

V usage is TRBV7-3 and J usage is TRBJ1-2, with 10 bases that match TRBD1. The CDR3 runs to 14 residues. J lost 6 bases, V lost 5 bases, and 6 bases had no gene match. Germline CDR1 and CDR2: SGHTA and FQGTGA. The CDR3 nucleotides are TGTGCCAGCAGCCCTTCCGGGACAGGGGATGGCTACACCTTC. This encodes CASSPSGTGDGYTF.

This chain connects TRBV15 to TRBJ1-5, with 7 bases lining up with TRBD1. From germline, CDR1 is LNHNV and CDR2 YYDKDF (reference sequence). The CDR3 contains 15 residues. J was trimmed by 2 bases and V by 3 bases; bases with no gene match: 4. As DNA, the CDR3 is TGTGCCACCAGCAGTCTCGGGACAGGCAATCAGCCCCAGCATTTT. This encodes CATSSLGTGNQPQHF.

The rearrangement links TRBV4-1 to TRBJ1-1, with 8 positions matching TRBD1. Germline V gene sequence: CDR1 MGHRA, CDR2 YSYEKL. The V and J ends lost 3 bases and 4 bases, in that order; junction bases with no gene match: 7. This CDR3 comprises 15 residues. The CDR3 loop reads CASSQAYRGGTEAFF. The DNA for the CDR3 is TGCGCCAGCAGCCAGGCATACAGGGGGGGCACTGAAGCTTTCTTT.